A selection of T cell receptor beta chains follows, all from one sample in a study of graft-versus-host responses after intestinal transplantation. No antigen is known for these receptors. Sequencing was performed with immunoSEQ multiplex PCR; in TCRdb, only in-frame clones are kept and a portion is missing. The sample has tens of thousands of clones; 90% to 95% are singletons. The source was unstimulated CD4+ T cells sorted from spleen or lymph node cells, collected before transplant. All receptors come from a human donor who was the organ donor for an intestinal transplant. CDR3s include the opening cysteine and the closing phenylalanine or tryptophan. A D gene is named only where the DNA matches it firmly. Part of the rows lack a size; the others show once, few, many or a class for expanded clones.

J | size | V | D | CDR3 | DNA
TRBJ2-2 | - | TRBV7-9 | TRBD1 | CASSTRQGDTGELFF | TGTGCCAGCAGCACCCGACAGGGGGACACCGGGGAGCTGTTTTTT
TRBJ2-1 | - | TRBV10-3 | TRBD2 | CATRTSGGGSSYNEQFF | TGTGCCACCCGGACTAGCGGGGGGGGGAGCTCCTACAATGAGCAGTTCTTC
TRBJ2-3 | - | TRBV5-1 | - | CASSLGSDTQYF | TGCGCCAGCAGCTTGGGGTCTGATACGCAGTATTTT
TRBJ2-1 | - | TRBV10-3 | TRBD2 | CAISGGLASSYNEQFF | TGTGCCATCAGTGGGGGACTAGCGAGCTCCTACAATGAGCAGTTCTTC
TRBJ1-6 | - | TRBV18 | TRBD1 | CASSSIRQGHNSPLHF | TGTGCCAGCTCATCGATCCGACAGGGCCATAATTCACCCCTCCACTTT
TRBJ1-1 | - | TRBV7-9 | TRBD1 | CASSMGTGGVVGEAFF | TGTGCCAGCAGCATGGGGACAGGGGGAGTTGTTGGTGAAGCTTTCTTT
TRBJ2-5 | - | TRBV5-4 | TRBD2 | CASSPRRGAGGGETQYF | TGTGCCAGCAGCCCCCGGAGGGGAGCGGGGGGGGGAGAGACCCAGTACTTC
TRBJ1-2 | - | TRBV29-1 | - | CSVDRAPLNSYGYTF | TGCAGCGTTGACAGGGCCCCCCTTAACTCCTATGGCTACACCTTC
TRBJ2-1 | once | TRBV19 | - | CASSIAPGHGAKLSNEQFF | TGTGCCAGTAGTATAGCTCCGGGACATGGGGCAAAACTGAGCAATGAGCAGTTCTTC
TRBJ2-3 | - | TRBV6-6 | TRBD2 | CASSISGGVADTQYF | TGTGCCAGCAGTATTAGCGGGGGGGTGGCAGATACGCAGTATTTT
TRBJ2-1 | - | TRBV2 | TRBD2 | CASGRLAGGPSTYNEQFF | TGTGCCAGCGGTCGACTAGCGGGGGGGCCGAGTACCTACAATGAGCAGTTCTTC
TRBJ1-2 | - | TRBV6-5 | TRBD1 | CASKGAHGYTF | TGTGCCAGCAAGGGGGCTCATGGCTACACCTTC